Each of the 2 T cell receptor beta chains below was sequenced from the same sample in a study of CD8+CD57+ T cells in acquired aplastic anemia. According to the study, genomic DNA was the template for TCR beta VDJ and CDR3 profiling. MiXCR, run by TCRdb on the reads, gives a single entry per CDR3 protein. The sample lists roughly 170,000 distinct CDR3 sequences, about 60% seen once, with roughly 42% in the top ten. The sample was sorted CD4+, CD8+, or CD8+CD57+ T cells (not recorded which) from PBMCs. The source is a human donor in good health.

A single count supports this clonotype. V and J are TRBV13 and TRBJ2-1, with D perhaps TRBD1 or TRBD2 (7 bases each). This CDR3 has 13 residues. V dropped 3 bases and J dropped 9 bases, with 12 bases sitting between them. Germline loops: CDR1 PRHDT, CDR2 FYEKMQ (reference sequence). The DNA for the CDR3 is TGTGCCAGCAGCTTGGGACAGCGGGGTGAGCAGTTCTTC. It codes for CASSLGQRGEQFF.

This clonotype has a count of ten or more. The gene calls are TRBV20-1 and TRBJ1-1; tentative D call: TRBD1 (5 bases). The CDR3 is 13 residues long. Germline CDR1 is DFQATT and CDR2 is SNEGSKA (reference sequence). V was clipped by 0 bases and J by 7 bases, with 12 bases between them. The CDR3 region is CSARDPGGGEAFF. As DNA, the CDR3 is TGCAGTGCTAGAGACCCGGGCGGGGGTGAAGCTTTCTTT.